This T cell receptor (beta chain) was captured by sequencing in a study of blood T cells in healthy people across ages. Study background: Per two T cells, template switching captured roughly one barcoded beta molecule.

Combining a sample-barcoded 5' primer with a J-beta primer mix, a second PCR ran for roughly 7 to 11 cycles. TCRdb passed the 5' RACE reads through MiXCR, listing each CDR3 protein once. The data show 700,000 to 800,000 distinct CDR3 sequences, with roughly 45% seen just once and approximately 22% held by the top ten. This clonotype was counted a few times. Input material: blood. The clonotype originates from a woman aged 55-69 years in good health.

CDR3: CSVVQEKETQYF. CDR3 sequence (DNA): TGCAGCGTTGTTCAGGAGAAAGAGACCCAGTACTTC. The rearrangement joins TRBV29-1 to TRBJ2-5; no firm D call. The CDR3 covers 12 residues. Deletions cut 4 bases from V and 3 bases from J, with 9 bases between. CDR1 SQVTM and CDR2 ANQGSEA come from the germline V gene.